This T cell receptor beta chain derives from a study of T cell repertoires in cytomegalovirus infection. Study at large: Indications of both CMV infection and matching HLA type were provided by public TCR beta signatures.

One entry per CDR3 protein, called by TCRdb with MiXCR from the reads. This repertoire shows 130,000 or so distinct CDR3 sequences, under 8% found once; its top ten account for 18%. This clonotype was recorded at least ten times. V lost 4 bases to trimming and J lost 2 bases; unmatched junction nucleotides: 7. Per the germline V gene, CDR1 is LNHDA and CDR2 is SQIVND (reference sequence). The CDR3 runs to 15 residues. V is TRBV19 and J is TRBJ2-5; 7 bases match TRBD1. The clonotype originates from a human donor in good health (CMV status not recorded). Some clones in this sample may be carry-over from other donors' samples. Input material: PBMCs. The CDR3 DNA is TGTGCCAGTAGTACAGGGAGACAGGGTCAAGAGACCCAGTACTTC. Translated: CASSTGRQGQETQYF.